This TCR beta chain came from a study of sequential checkpoint blockade in melanoma. Indicated treatment: randomized to nivolumab then ipilimumab (arm A) or the reverse (arm B). The CDR3 is 17 residues long. The trim removed 8 bases at V and 6 bases at J, leaving 15 bases unmatched. CDR1 is MRHNA and CDR2 is SNTAGT in the germline V gene. Clones were sequenced by immunoSEQ multiplex PCR, and TCRdb holds only the in-frame ones, with some missing. The table records fewer than 40,000 clones, approximately 86% of them present only once. This chain uses TRBV6-4 with TRBJ2-3; 12 bases are shared with TRBD2. This clonotype was sampled from a human donor with melanoma. Source: CD8+ T cells sorted from blood (inferred from file names), taken from a patient given nivolumab and ipilimumab in sequence. CDR3 residues: CASEHPLLAGGEDTQYF. The CDR3 DNA is TGTGCCAGCGAACATCCATTACTAGCGGGAGGTGAGGATACGCAGTATTTT.